Each of the 9 T cell receptor beta chains below was sequenced from the same sample in a study of T-cell reconstitution after alpha-beta-depleted transplantation in children. Preparation of the TCRbeta library involved a method that used unique molecular identifiers. TCRdb reprocessed the PCR reads via MiXCR and lists one record per CDR3 protein. The sample yields a few hundred thousand distinct CDR3 sequences, 11% seen once. The source was PBMCs from the stem cell graft donor, collected from the stem cell graft. All receptors derive from a human donor who donated a stem cell graft to a child with acute myeloid leukemia.

There are many counts of this clonotype. The gene calls are TRBV12-3 or TRBV12-4 and TRBJ2-7, with 9 bases identical to TRBD2. CDR3 size: 14 residues. V lost 1 base to trimming and J lost 5 bases; unmatched junction nucleotides: 3. CDR3 bases: TGTGCCAGCAGTTTAGTCTTAGCGGGAGACGAGCAGTACTTC. Residues: CASSLVLAGDEQYF.

This clonotype was recorded many times. The chain combines TRBV10-3 with TRBJ1-3; D might be TRBD1 (5 bases). CDR1 is ENHRY, CDR2 SYGVKD, per germline. V gave up 3 bases and J gave up 0 bases, with 9 bases separating them. CDR3 length: 15 amino acids. Here the CDR3 reads CAISDRQISGNTIYF. CDR3 coding DNA: TGTGCCATCAGTGACAGACAGATCTCTGGAAACACCATATATTTT.

The CDR3 reads CASDRTGEDEQFF. DNA for the CDR3: TGTGCCAGCGATCGGACAGGGGAGGATGAGCAGTTCTTC. V and J are TRBV18 and TRBJ2-1; 9 bases map to TRBD1. V trimming: 8 bases; J trimming: 8 bases; junction bases outside the gene matches: 7. The CDR3 runs 13 residues. Germline V gene sequence: CDR1 KGHSH, CDR2 LQKENI.

This clonotype was seen at least ten times. The CDR3 is CASSSSRRGTEAFF. DNA of the CDR3: TGTGCCAGCAGCTCTAGCAGGAGGGGCACTGAAGCTTTCTTT. The V call is TRBV5-6, the J call TRBJ1-1, with a tentative D call TRBD1 (5 bases). Germline V CDR1 and CDR2: SGHDT, YYEEEE. Trimming removed 3 bases from V and 4 bases from J, with 13 bases in between. This CDR3 comprises 14 residues.

The J gene is TRBJ2-3, the V gene TRBV20-1; D remains unclear. The germline CDR1 and CDR2 sequences are DFQATT and SNEGSKA (reference sequence). There are 13 residues in the CDR3. V shed 0 bases and J shed 6 bases, with 10 bases lying between them. The DNA of the CDR3 is TGCAGTGCTAGAGATCTAAAAGGCGATACGCAGTATTTT. It codes for CSARDLKGDTQYF.

This rearrangement joins TRBV29-1 to TRBJ1-4; TRBD1 might be the D (5 bases). CDR1 and CDR2 (germline): SQVTM, ANQGSEA. The ends were cut back, 4 bases at V and 7 bases at J, with 19 bases in the middle. This CDR3 has 15 residues. The CDR3 nucleotides read TGCAGCGTTGGGCGAAACCGGGACTGGCGTGAAAAACTGTTTTTT. It is translated as CSVGRNRDWREKLFF. The full variable domain, with the rest looked up from reference TRBV29-1 and TRBJ1-4, is SAVISQKPSRDICQRGTSLTIQCQVDSQVTMMFWYRQQPGQSLTLIATANQGSEATYESGFVIDKFPISRPNLTFSTLTVSNMSPEDSSIYLCSVGRNRDWREKLFFGSGTQLSVL.

This clonotype came up a few times. The chain carries TRBV20-1 and TRBJ2-7, with 11 positions matching TRBD1. CDR3 length equals 14 residues. Unmatched junction bases numbered 9, after V lost 6 bases and J lost 5 bases. Germline assignment: CDR1 DFQATT and CDR2 SNEGSKA (reference sequence). The CDR3 loop reads CSAIPGTGGDEQYF. As DNA, the CDR3 is TGCAGTGCCATTCCCGGGACAGGGGGAGACGAGCAGTACTTC.

This clonotype was recorded many times. This rearrangement joins TRBV20-1 to TRBJ2-3; D uncertain. Germline CDR1 DFQATT, CDR2 SNEGSKA (reference sequence). CDR3 length: 13 amino acids. V lost 1 base and J 0 bases, leaving 5 bases between the germline ends. DNA of the CDR3: TGCAGTGCTAGAGCCGGGAGCACAGATACGCAGTATTTT. It translates to CSARAGSTDTQYF.

This clonotype has just a few counts. The chain is built from TRBV6-1 and TRBJ2-7; TRBD2 might be the D (6 bases). The CDR3 runs to 15 residues. Per the germline V gene, CDR1 is MNHNS and CDR2 is SASEGT. Trimming cost V 0 bases and J 2 bases, with 11 bases left between them. The CDR3: CASSEADGTPYEQYF. The CDR3 DNA follows: TGTGCCAGCAGTGAAGCGGACGGGACTCCCTACGAGCAGTACTTC.